One and the same sample provided the 20 T cell receptor beta chains below, sequenced in a study of cytomegalovirus exposure and HLA in healthy donors. Vbeta (60) and Jbeta (13) primers were used in the PCR. Clones were read by immunoSEQ multiplex PCR, and TCRdb kept only the in-frame ones, dropping some. The repertoire holds under 150,000 clones, with around 85% as singletons. Sequenced: PBMCs. The receptors shown here come from a boy between 10 and 17 years old in good health and CMV-seronegative.

The V call is TRBV7-2, the J call TRBJ2-7; 9 bases match TRBD2. The CDR3 consists of 17 residues. Looked up from germline, CDR1 is SGHTA and CDR2 is FQGNSA. V trimming: 5 bases; J trimming: 5 bases; junction bases outside the gene matches: 16. The CDR3 here is CASSPGRLAGRNHEQYF. The CDR3 DNA reads TGTGCCAGCAGCCCTGGGCGGCTAGCGGGAAGGAACCACGAGCAGTACTTC.

The chain recombines TRBV5-1 with TRBJ2-7; TRBD2 matches at 13 bases. The ends lost 4 bases at V and 1 base at J; junction bases unmatched: 5. The CDR3 runs to 16 residues. The germline CDR1 and CDR2 sequences are SGHRS and YFSETQ. The CDR3 loop reads CASSGTLAGGSYEQYF. The CDR3 DNA follows: TGCGCCAGCAGCGGGACACTAGCGGGGGGGTCCTACGAGCAGTACTTC. The whole variable domain, remainder taken from reference TRBV5-1 and TRBJ2-7, is KAGVTQTPRYLIKTRGQQVTLSCSPISGHRSVSWYQQTPGQGLQFLFEYFSETQRNKGNFPGRFSGRQFSNSRSEMNVSTLELGDSALYLCASSGTLAGGSYEQYFGPGTRLTVT.

The chain links TRBV13 to TRBJ2-2; TRBD1 aligns across 8 bases. Per the germline V gene, CDR1 is PRHDT and CDR2 is FYEKMQ (reference sequence). The CDR3 consists of 16 residues. After removal of 5 bases from V and 4 bases from J, the junction contained 9 bases not matched to a gene. CDR3 in amino acids: CASSTSGGYGTGELFF. The CDR3 nucleotides are TGTGCCAGCAGCACCTCAGGGGGCTACGGCACCGGGGAGCTGTTTTTT.

This chain joins TRBV5-1 and TRBJ2-1; tentative D call: TRBD2 (5 bases). The CDR3 loop spans 13 amino acids. Germline V gives CDR1 SGHRS, CDR2 YFSETQ. The ends were cut back, 0 bases at V and 5 bases at J, with 6 bases in the middle. CDR3 residues: CASSLAGDNEQFF. CDR3 nucleotides: TGCGCCAGCAGCTTGGCCGGGGACAATGAGCAGTTCTTC. The full variable domain, rest sourced from reference TRBV5-1 and TRBJ2-1, is KAGVTQTPRYLIKTRGQQVTLSCSPISGHRSVSWYQQTPGQGLQFLFEYFSETQRNKGNFPGRFSGRQFSNSRSEMNVSTLELGDSALYLCASSLAGDNEQFFGPGTRLTVL.

This sequence joins TRBV5-1 and TRBJ2-1; D might be TRBD1 (5 bases). CDR3 length: 15 amino acids. Deletions cut 3 bases from V and 0 bases from J, with 10 bases between. Germline V CDR1 and CDR2: SGHRS, YFSETQ. This CDR3 reads CASSSGQASYNEQFF. The CDR3 DNA sequence: TGCGCCAGCAGCTCAGGGCAGGCCTCCTACAATGAGCAGTTCTTC.

The gene calls are TRBV28 and TRBJ2-5; 8 bases align to TRBD2. After removal of 8 bases from V and 2 bases from J, the junction contained 10 bases not matched to a gene. The CDR3 contains 15 residues. CDR1 MDHEN and CDR2 SYDVKM come from the germline V gene. CDR3 coding DNA: TGTGCCAGCTCCGGGGGGGCGCTCGGTCAAGAGACCCAGTACTTC. It encodes CASSGGALGQETQYF. Looking up the rest from reference TRBV28 and TRBJ2-5 gives the full variable domain: DVKVTQSSRYLVKRTGEKVFLECVQDMDHENMFWYRQDPGLGLRLIYFSYDVKMKEKGDIPEGYSVSREKKERFSLILESASTNQTSMYLCASSGGALGQETQYFGPGTRLLVL.

The rearrangement joins TRBV7-9 to TRBJ2-1; 10 bases are a match to TRBD2. J lost 7 bases, V lost 1 base, and 4 bases had no gene match. The CDR3 totals 15 residues. The germline V gene encodes CDR1 SEHNR and CDR2 FQNEAQ (reference sequence). CDR3 DNA sequence: TGTGCCAGCAGCTTAGGGCTAGCGGGAGTAAATGAGCAGTTCTTC. Protein: CASSLGLAGVNEQFF. Full variable domain (missing parts from reference TRBV7-9 and TRBJ2-1): DTGVSQNPRHKITKRGQNVTFRCDPISEHNRLYWYRQTLGQGPEFLTYFQNEAQLEKSRLLSDRFSAERPKGSFSTLEIQRTEQGDSAMYLCASSLGLAGVNEQFFGPGTRLTVL.

Note on this clone: The junction departs from germline at one end; a sequencing error may be responsible. This chain connects TRBV7-7 to TRBJ2-1; 7 bases map to TRBD1. Germline lookup yields CDR1 SSHAT and CDR2 FNYEAQ (reference sequence). CDR3 size: 13 residues. DNA for the CDR3: TGTGCTAGCAGCTTAGGACAGGCCAATGAGCAGTTCTTC. It specifies CASSLGQANEQFF.

V gene TRBV5-4 combines with J gene TRBJ2-7, with D unresolved. Trimming shortened V by 4 bases and J by 6 bases, and 8 bases separated the two germline ends. There are 11 residues in the CDR3. CDR1 is SGHNT and CDR2 is YYREEE in the germline V gene (reference sequence). In DNA, the CDR3 is TGTGCCAGCAGCACTCGCCCCGAGCAGTACTTC. Protein sequence: CASSTRPEQYF. The complete variable domain, with remaining parts taken from reference TRBV5-4 and TRBJ2-7, reads ETGVTQSPTHLIKTRGQQVTLRCSSQSGHNTVSWYQQALGQGPQFIFQYYREEENGRGNFPPRFSGLQFPNYSSELNVNALELDDSALYLCASSTRPEQYFGPGTRLTVT.

In its sample, this clone was seen once. The CDR3: CASSWTGPTGELFF. CDR3 coding DNA: TGCGCCAGCAGTTGGACAGGGCCCACCGGGGAGCTGTTTTTT. The chain links TRBV5-1 to TRBJ2-2, with TRBD1 identical over 8 bases. The V gene end was trimmed by 5 bases and the J gene end by 4 bases; junction bases not matched to a gene: 4. Germline CDR1 is SGHRS and CDR2 is YFSETQ. This CDR3 contains 14 residues.

The V call is TRBV11-2, the J call TRBJ1-1; D gene ambiguous. Germline V gene lookup returns CDR1 SGHAT and CDR2 FQNNGV. Trimming removed 1 base from V and 2 bases from J, with 5 bases in between. This CDR3 has 13 residues. The CDR3: CASSLVLNTEAFF. CDR3 in DNA: TGTGCCAGCAGCTTAGTTCTAAACACTGAAGCTTTCTTT.

The rearrangement joins TRBV5-5 to TRBJ2-2; TRBD2 matches 10 bases. This CDR3 has 16 amino acids. Germline CDR1 and CDR2: SGHKS and YYEKEE (reference sequence). Losses at the gene ends were 1 base for V and 5 bases for J; bases not matched to a gene: 5. In DNA form, the CDR3 reads TGTGCCAGCAGCTTGCCAGCGGGGGGGCAGACCGGGGAGCTGTTTTTT. Protein: CASSLPAGGQTGELFF.

The genes are TRBV7-9 and TRBJ1-2; 12 bases align to TRBD1. This CDR3 comprises 14 residues. The J segment lost 6 bases and the V segment lost 5 bases, leaving 4 bases of the junction unmatched. The germline V gene has CDR1 SEHNR and CDR2 FQNEAQ (reference sequence). This chain's CDR3 is CASSARDRGHGYTF. CDR3 sequence (DNA): TGTGCCAGCAGCGCCCGGGACAGGGGGCATGGCTACACCTTC.

J is TRBJ1-4 and V is TRBV4-1, with TRBD1 matching over 8 bases. The V gene's germline CDR1 is MGHRA and CDR2 YSYEKL. This CDR3 contains 15 residues. Trimming removed 0 bases from V and 8 bases from J; junction bases left unmatched: 5. DNA of the CDR3: TGCGCCAGCAGCCAAGACAGGGGGCATCGGGAAAAACTGTTTTTT. Translated: CASSQDRGHREKLFF.

V gene TRBV5-4 combines with J gene TRBJ1-6; 7 bases are a match to TRBD1. Trimming took 4 bases from V and 7 from J; bases not matched to a gene: 11. CDR3 length: 16 residues. In germline, CDR1 is SGHNT, CDR2 YYREEE (reference sequence). In DNA, the CDR3 is TGTGCCAGCAGCGGTTATCTAACAGGGGCGAATTCACCCCTCCACTTT. Protein: CASSGYLTGANSPLHF.

The rearrangement links TRBV10-3 to TRBJ1-4, with 8 bases that match TRBD1. CDR1 is ENHRY, CDR2 SYGVKD, per germline. J gave up 0 bases and V 10 bases, and 7 bases lay outside the gene matches. CDR3 length: 15 amino acids. This CDR3 reads CATRGTGPTNEKLFF. Written as DNA, the CDR3 is TGTGCCACCAGGGGGACAGGCCCAACTAATGAAAAACTGTTTTTT.

V gene TRBV2 combines with J gene TRBJ2-7, with TRBD2 matching over 10 bases. V lost 11 bases, J lost 4 bases, and 5 bases stayed unmatched. This CDR3 comprises 12 residues. Per germline, CDR1 SNHLY and CDR2 FYNNEI. The CDR3 sequence is CAGLAGAYEQYF. The CDR3 DNA sequence: TGTGCCGGTCTAGCGGGAGCTTACGAGCAGTACTTC.

The rearrangement links TRBV5-5 to TRBJ1-1, with 8 bases fitting TRBD1. V gave up 5 bases and J gave up 4 bases; unmatched junction bases: 7. The CDR3 has 14 residues. In germline, CDR1 is SGHKS, CDR2 YYEKEE (reference sequence). Here the CDR3 DNA reads TGTGCCAGCAGTTACGGACAGGGCGGCACTGAAGCTTTCTTT. This codes for CASSYGQGGTEAFF. The complete variable domain, with remaining parts taken from reference TRBV5-5 and TRBJ1-1, reads DAGVTQSPTHLIKTRGQQVTLRCSPISGHKSVSWYQQVLGQGPQFIFQYYEKEERGRGNFPDRFSARQFPNYSSELNVNALLLGDSALYLCASSYGQGGTEAFFGQGTRLTVV.

The rearrangement joins TRBV13 to TRBJ1-5; the D is unclear. Germline CDR1 PRHDT, CDR2 FYEKMQ (reference sequence). The CDR3 contains 17 residues. The V gene lost 5 bases and the J gene lost 2 bases, with 19 bases spanning the gap. CDR3 amino acids: CASSPTPAVRGNQPQHF. In nucleotides, the CDR3 is TGTGCCAGCAGCCCTACTCCGGCGGTGCGGGGCAATCAGCCCCAGCATTTT. The variable domain in full, completed from reference TRBV13 and TRBJ1-5, reads AAGVIQSPRHLIKEKRETATLKCYPIPRHDTVYWYQQGPGQDPQFLISFYEKMQSDKGSIPDRFSAQQFSDYHSELNMSSLELGDSALYFCASSPTPAVRGNQPQHFGDGTRLSIL.

The gene calls are TRBV5-8 and TRBJ2-1; 8 positions agree with TRBD1. Germline V gene sequence: CDR1 SGHTS, CDR2 YDEGEE. V lost 3 bases to trimming and J lost 6 bases; unmatched junction nucleotides: 8. This CDR3 is built from 15 residues. CDR3 bases: TGTGCCAGCAGCTCCGACAGGGGAGTTCGCAATGAGCAGTTCTTC. Protein: CASSSDRGVRNEQFF. Using reference TRBV5-8 and TRBJ2-1 for the parts outside the CDR3, the full variable domain is EAGVTQSPTHLIKTRGQQATLRCSPISGHTSVYWYQQALGLGLQFLLWYDEGEERNRGNFPPRFSGRQFPNYSSELNVNALELEDSALYLCASSSDRGVRNEQFFGPGTRLTVL.